This T cell receptor beta chain was captured by sequencing in a study of cytomegalovirus exposure and HLA in healthy donors (dated by TCRdb to between 2016 and 2019). Background on the whole study: An earlier analysis of more than 550 of the donors reported 276 Gb of sequence data and 117 million unique TCR beta sequences obtained from around 170 million T cells. Of the roughly 400 genotyped donors, 80% to 90% were placed in the genetic ancestry cluster associated with self-reported Caucasian donors. Along with the 666-subject first cohort, a separate validation cohort of about 110 different subjects was used. Roughly 5 DR-DQ haplotypes were handled as single units for association and clustering, since linkage in the cohort was strong. The study was designed to test whether signatures of past pathogen exposure could be identified by cataloging public T cell receptors. The number of typed donors differed by locus: about 620-640 for A, B, C, DRB1 and DQB1; some 500 for DQA1; about 600 for DPA1; and about 450 for DPB1. To predict cytomegalovirus infection status, the study brought together high-throughput TCR immunosequencing, statistical association of individual TCRs with disease status, and machine learning. The later analysis used no new phenotypic data to find candidate immune exposures, relying instead on TCR beta sequences and their occurrence across donors. To decide whether each TCR beta V gene segment behaved as functional or pseudogenic, an earlier analysis of approximately 590 of the donors relied on high-throughput TCR beta sequencing. Using immunosequencing, the study profiled T cell repertoires from fewer than 700 subjects and related those repertoires to cytomegalovirus serostatus. In a later analysis, previously published TCR beta repertoires from fewer than 750 donors were re-analyzed and high-resolution HLA genotyping was added so that TCR occurrence patterns could be studied. Genome-wide SNP genotypes for about three fifths of the roughly 670 donors were used in a later genetic analysis, which treated that subset as a discovery cohort. Both class I and class II loci were covered by HLA typing, at four-digit resolution. Donor age, sex, ethnicity and CMV serostatus were compiled alongside the repertoire data. All discovery cohort repertoires had been generated using a single sequencing platform. Among around 400 genotyped donors of the cohort, an average of approximately 220,000 unique TCR beta nucleotide sequences was sequenced per donor, of which 15% to 20% were non-productive. An early release covering about 600 HLA-typed donors comprised approximately 290 gigabases of sequencing data and 85 million to 100 million unique TCR sequences.

The cohort was made up of roughly 670 healthy bone marrow donors. All cohort members were sampled while nominally healthy, although unrecorded immune exposures were likely present. The donor tested CMV seronegative, placing the donor among the 300 to 400 seronegative members of the cohort. Each donor provided a peripheral blood sample, and peripheral blood mononuclear cells were used for TCR beta sequencing. Genomic DNA extraction from the blood cell samples was performed with the Qiagen DNeasy Blood Extraction Kit. The CDR3 sequence holds 14 residues, the cysteine and phenylalanine included. The read is trimmed to its CDR3 DNA, 42 bases read in frame from base 1. Trimming removed 4 bases from V and 5 bases from J; the gene matches leave 4 bases unexplained. Looking up the germline V gene yields CDR1 MNHNS and CDR2 SASEGT. Comments on this clone: No cognate antigen has been identified for it. There are no base qualities to consult, and no much larger clone falls within one base.

Libraries were prepared through the immunoSEQ multiplex PCR assay. The multiplex PCR relied on a mix of 60 forward primers for TCR Vbeta segments and 13 reverse primers for TCR Jbeta segments. The CDR3 region of rearranged TCR beta genes was amplified from genomic DNA with a multiplex PCR assay. The amplified TCR beta libraries were sequenced on the Illumina HiSeq System as 87-base-pair reads. The published analysis was carried out like this. A later analysis tallied roughly 80 million unique TCR beta chains across the 666 repertoires, and about 10 million of those chains were shared by two or more donors. A nearest-neighbor algorithm error-corrected the raw reads and collapsed the reads into unique sequences, merging closely related sequences to remove PCR and sequencing errors. Alignment of CDR3 sequences to IMGT reference sequences was used to assign V, D and J gene segments. For a sequence to be retained, a match of at least six nucleotides to both a V gene segment and a J gene segment was required. A rearrangement counted as productive if the CDR3 had no stop codons and remained in frame with V and J, and every other rearrangement counted as non-productive. Following IMGT convention, CDR3 was defined as the stretch from the second conserved V-encoded cysteine to the conserved J-encoded phenylalanine. In an earlier analysis of around 540 of the donors, sequences lacking an unambiguous match to a single V gene segment were excluded. In an earlier analysis of several hundred of the donors, V segments were called functional above 56.7% productive rearrangements and were called segregating when the between-donor standard deviation exceeded 5%. A statistical classification framework was developed to diagnose cytomegalovirus status using the catalog of TCR beta chain sequences. In a later analysis, TCR nucleotide sequences were compared against IMGT/GENE-DB human TR gene sequences so that V and J genes could be assigned. A later analysis assigned CDR3 sequences and most-parsimonious VDJ recombination scenarios with the TCRdist pipeline. A later analysis defined each TCR beta chain by its CDR3 amino acid sequence plus V-gene family, and excluded reads lacking a unique V-gene family. In a later analysis, fewer than 650 highly shared, low-generation-probability nucleotide sequences were removed to address suspected cross-contamination and a sequencing artifact. In a later analysis, a clonal expansion index for each public chain was calculated from normalized within-repertoire ranks of inferred template counts. In a later analysis, generation probabilities were computed using a VDJ recombination model fitted to out-of-frame rearrangements, and the results were checked against IGoR. In a later analysis, hypergeometric tests were used to score TCR-TCR, TCR-HLA and TCR-CMV co-occurrence, with a repertoire-size bias correction applied to TCR pairs. False discovery rates were estimated in a later analysis by permuting HLA or CMV assignments 20 times. In a later analysis, co-occurring TCRs were grouped using DBSCAN, and TCRdist sequence similarity was added for clustering within HLA-allele-positive subsets. For co-occurrence clustering, repertoires with fewer than 30,000 or more than 120,000 public chains were excluded, along with four to six repertoires with anomalous nucleotide sharing. TCRdb stores this immuneACCESS table with in-frame sequences only. Part of the clones is absent; in the studies checked, under half of the shortfall reflects unresolved V genes, and no reason is known for the rest. V, J and clone size are taken as reported in that table, and D and trimming were inferred from the DNA itself. The sample data list roughly 120,000 clones, and roughly four fifths of these were observed just once. Together, the top ten hold roughly 2.6% of the sample.

What the work shows at the level of the full study, not this receptor alone: In vitro tests confirmed that three of the cytomegalovirus-associated TCR beta chains recognize cytomegalovirus antigens. The cohort was sequenced for TCR beta chains only, and without alpha or paired-chain data the features that could be detected were limited. In a later genetic analysis, fewer N-insertions in productive TCRs were reported among donors in an Asian-associated ancestry cluster than the roughly 640-donor mean. A later analysis reported that several top co-occurrence clusters appeared linked to parvovirus B19, influenza, CMV and Epstein-Barr virus. A later analysis found that most CMV-associated TCR beta chains appeared HLA-restricted, with HLA associations seemingly driven largely by CMV exposure. When HLA alleles, especially DR and DQ, strongly co-occurred, TCR associations were difficult to assign to individual alleles. Linkage disequilibrium might explain the correlated functional status among segregating V segments, but an unknown experimental factor could not be ruled out. The study listed 150 to 200 TCR beta chains as associated with cytomegalovirus. A cluster of highly shared sequence variants was judged likely to represent a technical artifact of the sequencing pipeline. Over 15 rarely observed V segments, including chromosome 9 orphons, were excluded from the earlier analysis of several hundred of the donors because counts were too low. Cytomegalovirus status was reported to be diagnosed by the classifier with high specificity and sensitivity in both the original and validation cohorts. Because some donors lacked HLA typing at each locus, the association tests relied only on the typed subset. Broadly in line with IMGT annotations, most TCR beta V segments showed up in productive rearrangements about 87% or about 30% of the time in an earlier analysis of around 550 of the donors. The 87-base-pair reads could not distinguish some IMGT-functional V segments, including TRBV6-2 and TRBV6-3, so those segments were excluded. While some public TCRs were present in many individuals, most TCR sequences turned up only very rarely across donors. A further reported finding was that TCR beta sequences accurately predicted the HLA-A and HLA-B alleles for most subjects in the first cohort. An association between a missense DCLRE1C variant and V-gene and J-gene trimming of TCR beta chains was found in a later genetic analysis and replicated in an independent cohort. The only immune exposure information available for the cohort was CMV serostatus. Sequencing depth was assumed to be roughly uniform across donors in the presence/absence analyses, though that assumption may not hold. Compared with equally common non-associated chains, HLA-associated TCR beta chains in a later analysis were more clonally expanded and had lower generation probabilities. According to a later analysis, TCR association rates differed among HLA loci, with DRB1 alleles showing the most associated TCRs and HLA-C alleles showing the fewest. It was suggested by the authors that the approach could potentially be generalized to other disease states and immunological phenotypes. A later analysis associated approximately 17,000 TCR beta sequences with specific HLA alleles at a false discovery rate of 0.05.

Sequenced input: PBMCs. The rearranged chain carries TRBV6-1 and TRBJ1-4, and TRBD1 matches 7 of the central bases. The sequence was collected from a woman in her late teens or twenties in good health and CMV-seronegative. The nucleotides are TGTGCCAGCAGTGCCGGACAGGAGAATGAAAAACTGTTTTTT. Its coded protein is CASSAGQENEKLFF.